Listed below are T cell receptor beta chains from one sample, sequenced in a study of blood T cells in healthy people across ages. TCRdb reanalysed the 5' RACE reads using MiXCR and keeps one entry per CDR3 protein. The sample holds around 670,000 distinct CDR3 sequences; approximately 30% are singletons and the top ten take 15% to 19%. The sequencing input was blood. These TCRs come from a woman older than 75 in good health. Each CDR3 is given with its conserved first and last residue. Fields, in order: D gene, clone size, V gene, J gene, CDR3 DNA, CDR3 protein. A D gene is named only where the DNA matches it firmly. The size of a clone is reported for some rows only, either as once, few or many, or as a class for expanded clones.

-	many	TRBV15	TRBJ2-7	TGTGCCACCAGCAGAGGTCAGGGAACGAGGTACGAGCAGTACTTC	CATSRGQGTRYEQYF
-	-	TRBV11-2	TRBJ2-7	TGTGCCAGCAGCTTAGCCGACTCATCAACGTTCGGGTACGAGCAGTACTTC	CASSLADSSTFGYEQYF
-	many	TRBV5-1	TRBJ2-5	TGCGCCAGCAGCGTTTCAGGGGGGCTAACAGAGACCCAGTACTTC	CASSVSGGLTETQYF
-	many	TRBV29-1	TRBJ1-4	TGCAGCGTTCGAACGGGAGTCAATGAAAAACTGTTTTTT	CSVRTGVNEKLFF
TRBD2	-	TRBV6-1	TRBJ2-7	TGTGCCAGCAGTGAAGGGCAGGGACTATTCGAGCAGTACTTC	CASSEGQGLFEQYF
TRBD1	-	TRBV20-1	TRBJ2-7	TGCAGTGCTGCACAGGGGAGCTACGAGCAGTACTTC	CSAAQGSYEQYF
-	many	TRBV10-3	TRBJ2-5	TGTGCCATCGGGGGTAGAGAGACCCAGTACTTC	CAIGGRETQYF
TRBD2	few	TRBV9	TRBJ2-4	TGTGCCAGCAGCGGGGGACTAGCGGGGGTCCTAGCCAAAAACATTCAGTACTTC	CASSGGLAGVLAKNIQYF
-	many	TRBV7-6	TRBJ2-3	TGTGCCAGCAGCCCACAGGGCCATGGAGATACGCAGTATTTT	CASSPQGHGDTQYF
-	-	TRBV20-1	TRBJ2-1	TGCAGTGCTAGAGGAGGTTTGGATGAGCAGTTCTTC	CSARGGLDEQFF
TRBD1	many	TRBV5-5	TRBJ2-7	TGTGCCAGCAGCCCCGGGACAGGGTTCCGCGAGCAGTACTTC	CASSPGTGFREQYF
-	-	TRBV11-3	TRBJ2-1	TGTGCCAGCAGCTTAGTTCGTAGCGGAGAGCAGTTCTTC	CASSLVRSGEQFF
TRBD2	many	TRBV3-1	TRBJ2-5	TGTGCCAGCAGCCATTCTACTAGCGGGGGCCGCTACCAAGAGACCCAGTACTTC	CASSHSTSGGRYQETQYF
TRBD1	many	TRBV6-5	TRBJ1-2	TGTGCCAGCAGCGCGGACAGGGGGGTTTACTATGGCTACACCTTC	CASSADRGVYYGYTF
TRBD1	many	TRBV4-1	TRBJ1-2	TGCGCCAGCAGCACCGGACAGGCGACTAACTATGGCTACACCTTC	CASSTGQATNYGYTF
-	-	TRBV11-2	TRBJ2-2	TGTGCCAGCAGCTTAGATGGTGGGGAGCTGTTTTTT	CASSLDGGELFF
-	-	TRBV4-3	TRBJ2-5	TGCGCCAGCAGTGATGGCGGAAAAGGACAAGAGACCCAGTACTTC	CASSDGGKGQETQYF
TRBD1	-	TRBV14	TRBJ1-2	TGTGCCAGCAGCCAAGGGGACGGGACAGGGGGCCATGGCTACACCTTC	CASSQGDGTGGHGYTF
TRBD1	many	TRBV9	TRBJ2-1	TGTGCCAGCAGCCCTCAGGGGGTCCATGAGCAGTTCTTC	CASSPQGVHEQFF
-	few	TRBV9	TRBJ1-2	TGTGCCAGCAGCAAGGGGGAGGGGCTGGACTATGGCTACACCTTC	CASSKGEGLDYGYTF
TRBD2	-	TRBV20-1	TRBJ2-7	TGCAGTGCTAGAGATCCTAGCGGCTTATCCTACGAGCAGTACTTC	CSARDPSGLSYEQYF
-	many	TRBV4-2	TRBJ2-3	TGTGCCAGCAGCCAGGACTTTAGCACAGATACGCAGTATTTT	CASSQDFSTDTQYF
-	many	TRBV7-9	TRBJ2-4	TGTGCCAGCAGCCCCCGGGGGAACATTCAGTACTTC	CASSPRGNIQYF
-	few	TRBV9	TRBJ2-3	TGTGCCAGCAGCTGGAGGGGTGCAGATACGCAGTATTTT	CASSWRGADTQYF
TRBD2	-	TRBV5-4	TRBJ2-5	TGTGCCAGCAGCTTGGCCCAGCGGGGGGCCCAAGAGACCCAGTACTTC	CASSLAQRGAQETQYF
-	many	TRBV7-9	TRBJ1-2	TGTGCCGGCAGCCGTAGCGACAGCCATAACTATGGCTACACCTTC	CAGSRSDSHNYGYTF
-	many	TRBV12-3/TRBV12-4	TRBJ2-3	TGTGCCAGCAGTTTAGCGGGGACATTGAGCACAGATACGCAGTATTTT	CASSLAGTLSTDTQYF
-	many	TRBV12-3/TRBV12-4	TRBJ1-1	TGTGCCAGTTCCAGGATGAACACTGAAGCTTTCTTT	CASSRMNTEAFF
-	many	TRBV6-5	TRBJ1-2	TGTGCCAGCAGTTTCGGTCGGGGGGTAGGCGGCTACACCTTC	CASSFGRGVGGYTF
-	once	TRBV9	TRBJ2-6	TGTGCCAGCAGCCTACGAGACGGGAGAAGCTCTGGGGCCAACGTCCTGACTTTC	CASSLRDGRSSGANVLTF
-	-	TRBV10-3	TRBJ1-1	TGTGCTATCAGTGAGTCTATAAGGGCGGAAAACACTGAAGCTTTCTTT	CAISESIRAENTEAFF
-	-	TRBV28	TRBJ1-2	TGTGCCAGCAGTAGGGCCAGCTCGGTCTATGGCTACACCTTC	CASSRASSVYGYTF
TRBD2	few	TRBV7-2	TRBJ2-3	TGTGCCAGCAGGTGGACTAGGATGTCTGGAGATACGCAGTATTTT	CASRWTRMSGDTQYF
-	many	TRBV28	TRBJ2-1	TGTGCCAGCAGCTCCTTGGACGGCCGCTCCTACAATGAGCAGTTCTTC	CASSSLDGRSYNEQFF
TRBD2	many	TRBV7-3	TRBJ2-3	TGTGCCAGCAGCACCCTAGCGGGGCGAAGCACAGATACGCAGTATTTT	CASSTLAGRSTDTQYF
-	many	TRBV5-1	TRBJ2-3	TGCGCCAGCAGCTTGATTGGCACAGATACGCAGTATTTT	CASSLIGTDTQYF
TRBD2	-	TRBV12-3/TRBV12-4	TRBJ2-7	TGTGCCACAAACTGGGAGGGGCCGGCCTACGAGCAGTACTTC	CATNWEGPAYEQYF
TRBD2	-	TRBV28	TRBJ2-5	TGTGCCGGCAGGTCGACTAGCGGGGGAAACAATGAGCAGTACTTC	CAGRSTSGGNNEQYF
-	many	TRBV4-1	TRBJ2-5	TGCGCCAGCAGCCAAGCAATGGCGGGGGCAGGAGAGACCCAGTACTTC	CASSQAMAGAGETQYF
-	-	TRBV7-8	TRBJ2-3	TGTGCCAGCAGCTTCCTTGACCCGGCAGATACGCAGTATTTT	CASSFLDPADTQYF
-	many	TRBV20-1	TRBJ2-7	TGCAGTGCTACCCCAAGGGGGAAGCTATACGAGCAGTACTTC	CSATPRGKLYEQYF
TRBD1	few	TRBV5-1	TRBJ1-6	TGCGCCAGCCCCCCCGGGACAGGGGGTGGTTCACCCCTCCACTTT	CASPPGTGGGSPLHF
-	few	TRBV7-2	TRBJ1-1	TGTGCCAGCAAGAGGGACACCAACACTGAAGCTTTCTTT	CASKRDTNTEAFF
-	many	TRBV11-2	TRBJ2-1	TGTGCCAGCAGCTTAATGGGGGCGGGTGAGCAGTTCTTC	CASSLMGAGEQFF
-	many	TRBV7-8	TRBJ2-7	TGTGCCAGCAGCTTAATCTTAACGGGCCACGAGCAGTACTTC	CASSLILTGHEQYF
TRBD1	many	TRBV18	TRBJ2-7	TGTGCCAGCTCACCACCGGCAGGGGGCTACGAGCAGTACTTC	CASSPPAGGYEQYF
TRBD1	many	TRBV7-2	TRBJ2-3	TGTGCCAGCAGCCGGCCGACAGGGTCCGCAGATACGCAGTATTTT	CASSRPTGSADTQYF
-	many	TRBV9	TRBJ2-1	TGTGCCAGCAGCGTATCCCCCACGGCCAATGAGCAGTTCTTC	CASSVSPTANEQFF
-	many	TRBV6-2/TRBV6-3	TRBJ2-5	TGTGCCAGCAGTTCCCTAGTCCTCGGGACCCAGTACTTC	CASSSLVLGTQYF
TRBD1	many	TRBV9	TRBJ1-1	TGTGCCAGCAGCGATCGCCCCGGGACAGGCTTTAACACTGAAGCTTTCTTT	CASSDRPGTGFNTEAFF
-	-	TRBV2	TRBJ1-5	TGTGCCGGCAGTGAAGCGCGGGGAGGAGTAAGCAATCAGCCCCAGCATTTT	CAGSEARGGVSNQPQHF
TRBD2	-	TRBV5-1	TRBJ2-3	TGCGCCAGCAGCTTAGGACTAGCTTTGGGCACAGATACGCAGTATTTT	CASSLGLALGTDTQYF